This T cell receptor (beta chain) was identified during a study of neoadjuvant nivolumab and ipilimumab in lung cancer. Study results and limitations: TCR clonality did not significantly correlate with pathologic tumor regression. Only a small number of samples underwent TCR sequencing.

Data came from immunoSEQ multiplex PCR; TCRdb stores just in-frame clones and leaves some out. The sample lists more than 20,000 clones; approximately 78% were seen once. The V end was cut by 7 bases, the J end by 5 bases, with 8 bases between. Germline lookup yields CDR1 SQVTM and CDR2 ANQGSEA. The CDR3 is 10 residues long. This clone turned up a few times. What it binds is unknown. This TCR derives from an adult with non-small cell lung cancer. The chain carries TRBV29-1 and TRBJ2-5; D is undetermined. The material was tumor tissue, obtained after neoadjuvant nivolumab, alone or with ipilimumab, at or shortly before surgery. CDR3 residues: CSANRETQYF. Written as DNA, the CDR3 is TGCAGCGCGAATAGGGAGACCCAGTACTTC.